This entry features one T cell receptor (beta chain) sequence. The protocol was immunoSEQ multiplex PCR, while the TCRdb copy is restricted to in-frame clones and leaves out a portion. The data hold some 380,000 clones, with nearly 90% observed a single time. Self-reported history from a screening survey and questionnaire set each donor's cohort. This CDR3 is 14 amino acids long. J gave up 2 bases and V 4 bases, and 5 bases lay outside the gene matches. Per the germline V gene, CDR1 is SGDLS and CDR2 is YYNGEE. This entry comes from a study of blood T cell repertoires in COVID-19. Study-level background: The origin of the acute and convalescent COVID-19 samples was the United States, Italy and Spain.

The chain uses TRBV9 and TRBJ2-7; TRBD1 agrees at 8 bases. The sequenced material came from PBMCs or T cells enriched from blood (not recorded which). The TCR comes from a woman between 40 and 50 years old with acute COVID-19. The CDR3 region has the DNA TGTGCCAGCAGCCCCCAGGGGGCGGCCTACGAGCAGTACTTC. It encodes CASSPQGAAYEQYF. Supplemented by reference TRBV9 and TRBJ2-7, the full variable domain reads DSGVTQTPKHLITATGQRVTLRCSPRSGDLSVYWYQQSLDQGLQFLIQYYNGEERAKGNILERFSAQQFPDLHSELNLSSLELGDSALYFCASSPQGAAYEQYFGPGTRLTVT.